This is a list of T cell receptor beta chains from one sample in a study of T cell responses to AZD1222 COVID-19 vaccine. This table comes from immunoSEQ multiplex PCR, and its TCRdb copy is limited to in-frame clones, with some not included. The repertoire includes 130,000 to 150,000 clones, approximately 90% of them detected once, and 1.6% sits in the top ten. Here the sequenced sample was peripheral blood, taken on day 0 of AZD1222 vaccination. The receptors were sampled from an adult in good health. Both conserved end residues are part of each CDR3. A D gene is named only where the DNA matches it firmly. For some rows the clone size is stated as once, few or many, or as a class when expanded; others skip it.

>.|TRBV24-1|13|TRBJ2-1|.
TGTGCCACCAGTGATTTAAAGGGATATGAGCAGTTCTTC
CATSDLKGYEQFF
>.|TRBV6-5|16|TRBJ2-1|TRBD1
TGTGCCAGCAGTTATCAAAGAGGGGACAGGGGCCACGAGCAGTTCTTC
CASSYQRGDRGHEQFF
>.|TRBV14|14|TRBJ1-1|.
TGTGCCAGCAGCCTCACGACAGGTAAAACTGAAGCTTTCTTT
CASSLTTGKTEAFF
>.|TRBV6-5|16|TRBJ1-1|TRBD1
TGTGCCAGCAGTTACCCGGGGACAGGGGGGAACACTGAAGCTTTCTTT
CASSYPGTGGNTEAFF
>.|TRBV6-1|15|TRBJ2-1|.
TGTGCCAGCAGTGAAGGGACTTTCTCAAACAATGAGCAGTTCTTC
CASSEGTFSNNEQFF
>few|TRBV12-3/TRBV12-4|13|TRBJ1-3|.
TGTGCCAGCAGTGCCCTCTCTGGAAACACCATATATTTT
CASSALSGNTIYF
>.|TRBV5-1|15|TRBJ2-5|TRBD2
TGCGCCAGCAGCTCGACTAGCGGGGGGAAAGAGACCCAGTACTTC
CASSSTSGGKETQYF
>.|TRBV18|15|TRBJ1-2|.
TGTGCCAGCTCACCATCCAGGACGGTGAAACGTGGCTACACCTTC
CASSPSRTVKRGYTF
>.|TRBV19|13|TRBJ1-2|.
TGTGCCACCACAGGTGATGATAACTATGGCTACACCTTC
CATTGDDNYGYTF
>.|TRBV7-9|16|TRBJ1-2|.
TGTGCCAGCAGCCCATCTATTCCGGGCAGGCGGTATGGCTACACCTTC
CASSPSIPGRRYGYTF
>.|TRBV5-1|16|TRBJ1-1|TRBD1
TGCGCCAGCAGCTTGGTCCCGGACAGGGGGGGTACTGAAGCTTTCTTT
CASSLVPDRGGTEAFF